Below are 25 T cell receptor beta chains sequenced from a single sample in a study of vaccination and CD4 T cells after COVID-19. The Oncomine TCR Beta short-read assay generated sequence data from the DNA of cultured CD4+ T cells. TCRdb ran MiXCR on the PCR reads and lists one entry per CDR3 protein. The sample contains about 7,000 distinct CDR3 sequences, around 37% of which appear only once. Stated treatment: roughly ten-day PBMC culture with coronavirus spike peptide pools or control peptides (ViraFEST assay). Those CD4+ T cells from the unexposed donor predate the COVID-19 pandemic (2011-2018). Antigen specificity for these receptors is unknown. The sample was CD4+ T cells from blood, cultured in vitro. The receptors here all came from a human donor in good health.

Only a few counts were recorded for this clonotype. V is TRBV19 and J is TRBJ2-1, with D tentatively TRBD1 or TRBD2 (5 bases each). Germline CDR1 is LNHDA and CDR2 is SQIVND (reference sequence). The CDR3 is made up of 15 amino acids. Between the trimmed V and J ends, which lost 3 bases and 4 bases, there was a span of 13 bases. The CDR3 region has the DNA TGTGCCAGTAGTATGGGACGGGAAATTTACAATGAGCAGTTCTTC. Protein sequence: CASSMGREIYNEQFF.

This chain links TRBV12-3 or TRBV12-4 with TRBJ1-2; possibly TRBD1 for D (6 bases). The CDR3 has 15 amino acids. The germline V and J ends were trimmed by 6 bases and 6 bases, with 20 bases remaining between them. CDR3 coding DNA: TGTGCCAGCAGATGGGGGGCATGGGTGATAGATGGCTACACCTTC. It yields the protein CASRWGAWVIDGYTF.

The chain recombines TRBV7-2 with TRBJ2-1, with 12 positions matching TRBD2. The germline V gene has CDR1 SGHTA and CDR2 FQGNSA. The CDR3 is 14 amino acids. The J segment lost 8 bases and the V segment lost 6 bases, leaving 5 bases of the junction unmatched. The CDR3 coding sequence is TGTGCCAGCAGACTAGCGGGAGGCGGCGATGAGCAGTTCTTC. Protein product: CASRLAGGGDEQFF.

The CDR3 region is CSASLIAGGSSTDTQYF. In DNA form, the CDR3 reads TGCAGTGCTAGTTTAATAGCGGGGGGATCTAGCACAGATACGCAGTATTTT. The rearrangement links TRBV20-1 to TRBJ2-3; TRBD2 matches 10 bases. The CDR3 is 17 amino acids. V shed 3 bases and J 0 bases; nucleotides not matched to a gene: 9. Germline V lookup: CDR1 DFQATT, CDR2 SNEGSKA (reference sequence).

The chain has TRBV19 and TRBJ2-7, with 7 bases aligning to TRBD2. The ends lost 7 bases at V and 0 bases at J; junction bases unmatched: 6. The CDR3 has 14 residues. Per the germline V gene, CDR1 is LNHDA and CDR2 is SQIVND (reference sequence). CDR3 coding DNA: TGTGCCAGTAAAGTCGGCGGGAGCTCCTACGAGCAGTACTTC. It yields the protein CASKVGGSSYEQYF.

The chain has TRBV6-2 or TRBV6-3 and TRBJ2-1; TRBD2 is a possible D gene (5 bases). The CDR3 extends over 12 amino acids. V gave up 6 bases and J gave up 15 bases, with 18 bases separating them. The germline V gene has CDR1 MNHEY and CDR2 SVGEGT. This CDR3 is CASRNGVVRGFF. CDR3 coding DNA: TGTGCCAGCAGAAACGGAGTAGTCCGGGGGTTCTTC.

The rearrangement joins TRBV9 to TRBJ1-2; tentatively, D is TRBD1 (6 bases). CDR1 SGDLS and CDR2 YYNGEE come from the germline V gene. The CDR3 loop spans 15 amino acids. V shed 2 bases and J shed 4 bases, with 15 bases lying between them. The chain's CDR3 is CASSVDLTGPYGYTF. The CDR3 DNA reads TGTGCCAGCAGCGTCGACTTGACAGGTCCCTATGGCTACACCTTC.

In this sample, this clonotype turned up a few times. This chain connects TRBV30 to TRBJ2-7; 7 bases are a match to TRBD2. V dropped 0 bases and J dropped 1; count of bases not matched to a gene: 3. The germline V gene encodes CDR1 GTSNPN and CDR2 SVGIG (reference sequence). The length of the CDR3 is 14 residues. Here the CDR3 reads CAWSVGLGSYEQYF. CDR3 sequence (DNA): TGTGCCTGGAGTGTCGGACTAGGATCCTACGAGCAGTACTTC.

This clonotype was seen only a few times. This chain connects TRBV10-2 to TRBJ1-1; tentatively, D is TRBD1 (6 bases). The V end was cut by 6 bases, the J end by 8 bases, with 16 bases between. The germline CDR1 and CDR2 sequences are WSHSY and SAAADI. The CDR3 extends over 13 amino acids. This CDR3 is CASSKQGTIEAFF. In DNA, the CDR3 is TGCGCCAGCAGCAAACAGGGTACTATCGAAGCTTTCTTT.

In this sample, this clonotype turned up a few times. The chain couples TRBV15 to TRBJ2-5, with 9 bases identical to TRBD1. The CDR3 length is 14 residues. Germline assignment: CDR1 LNHNV and CDR2 YYDKDF (reference sequence). V lost 1 base to trimming and J lost 4 bases; unmatched junction nucleotides: 1. Written as DNA, the CDR3 is TGTGCCACCAGCAGAGGGGACAGGGTAGAGACCCAGTACTTC. This encodes CATSRGDRVETQYF.

This clonotype has a handful of counts. The rearrangement joins TRBV6-1 to TRBJ2-7; no firm D call. Germline V gives CDR1 MNHNS, CDR2 SASEGT. The V end lost 3 bases, the J end lost 3 bases, and 9 bases lay between the germline ends. This CDR3 region has 13 residues. The CDR3 here is CASSEGTIYEQYF. Here the CDR3 DNA reads TGTGCCAGCAGTGAGGGAACAATCTACGAGCAGTACTTC.

This clonotype has a handful of counts. The chain uses TRBV10-3 and TRBJ2-1; a weak D match, TRBD2 (6 bases). CDR3 length: 16 amino acids. Germline-derived CDR1 and CDR2 are ENHRY and SYGVKD. V lost 3 bases and J 5 bases, leaving 17 bases between the germline ends. CDR3 loop: CAISEWGGATDNEQFF. The CDR3 DNA sequence: TGTGCCATCAGTGAATGGGGCGGGGCAACCGACAATGAGCAGTTCTTC.

J is TRBJ2-1 and V is TRBV7-6; 8 nucleotides agree with TRBD2. The junction had 12 bases not matched to a gene; V was cut back by 2 bases and J by 6 bases. Germline CDR1 SGHVS, CDR2 FNYEAQ. The CDR3 is made up of 17 amino acids. The CDR3, as DNA: TGTGCCAGCAGCTTAATTATCGGACTAGCTACCTCCAATGAGCAGTTCTTC. It yields the protein CASSLIIGLATSNEQFF.

This clonotype was counted a single time. The chain has TRBV20-1 and TRBJ2-7, with D unresolved. Germline CDR1 and CDR2: DFQATT and SNEGSKA (reference sequence). Trimming pared 6 bases from V and 3 bases from J, leaving 15 bases between. The CDR3 is 13 residues long. The CDR3 DNA is TGCAGTGCCCGCTGGACCGCGAACTACGAGCAGTACTTC. This encodes CSARWTANYEQYF.

As for this clonotype: A much larger clone differs from this one at a single base, so this may be a read error. In DNA form, the CDR3 reads TGTGTCAGCAGTATCACACAGGGGACCGGGGAGCTGTTTTTT. It is translated as CVSSITQGTGELFF. The chain has TRBV27 and TRBJ2-2, with 7 nucleotides matching TRBD1. CDR3 length: 14 amino acids. Germline CDR1 is MNHEY and CDR2 is SMNVEV (reference sequence).

The chain links TRBV2 to TRBJ1-2; D perhaps matches TRBD1 (5 bases). The germline V and J ends were trimmed by 1 base and 8 bases, with 14 bases remaining between them. CDR1 and CDR2 (germline): SNHLY, FYNNEI. CDR3 size: 14 residues. The CDR3 DNA follows: TGTGCCAGCAGTGAAGGGGGAGGGGTCTTGGGCTACACCTTC. This codes for CASSEGGGVLGYTF.

This rearrangement joins TRBV27 to TRBJ2-5; D gene ambiguous. Germline V gene lookup returns CDR1 MNHEY and CDR2 SMNVEV (reference sequence). CDR3 length: 11 residues. V lost 3 bases and J 3 bases, leaving 2 bases between the germline ends. The CDR3 spells CASSFKETQYF. CDR3 DNA: TGTGCCAGCAGTTTCAAAGAGACCCAGTACTTC.

The sample holds one count of this clonotype. Germline and junction disagree at one end, which may indicate a read error. The CDR3 spells CSSSPSGSSYNEQFF. The CDR3 bases are TGTTCCAGTAGTCCTAGCGGGAGCTCCTACAATGAGCAGTTCTTC. The gene calls are TRBV19 and TRBJ2-1; TRBD2 agrees at 10 bases. CDR1 and CDR2 (germline): LNHDA, SQIVND (reference sequence). The CDR3 runs to 15 residues.

The J gene is TRBJ2-7, the V gene TRBV20-1; D uncertain. Germline V gene data show CDR1 as DFQATT and CDR2 as SNEGSKA (reference sequence). The length of the CDR3 is 11 residues. V gave up 6 bases and J gave up 3 bases, with 9 bases separating them. The CDR3 reads CSALGNYEQYF. The CDR3 DNA follows: TGCAGTGCCTTAGGGAACTACGAGCAGTACTTC.

This clonotype has just a few counts. The chain employs TRBV24-1 and TRBJ2-3, with a possible D match to TRBD2 (7 bases). In germline, CDR1 is KGHDR, CDR2 SFDVKD. The CDR3 runs to 13 residues. The V gene lost 4 bases and the J gene lost 5 bases, with 9 bases spanning the gap. Here the CDR3 DNA reads TGTGCCACCAGTGAAGGGGGGGAAGATACGCAGTATTTT. Protein product: CATSEGGEDTQYF.

The chain links TRBV7-9 to TRBJ2-2; D might be TRBD2 (6 bases). Germline V lookup: CDR1 SEHNR, CDR2 FQNEAQ (reference sequence). V was pared by 1 base and J by 4 bases, with 16 bases between. The CDR3 runs 17 residues. The CDR3 DNA is TGTGCCAGCAGCTTAGAGAGACTGGGAGGTTCCACCGGGGAGCTGTTTTTT. This codes for CASSLERLGGSTGELFF.

This chain joins TRBV7-9 and TRBJ1-5; tentative D call: TRBD1 (5 bases). Trimming took 1 base from V and 1 from J, leaving 5 bases between them. Germline values: CDR1 SEHNR, CDR2 FQNEAQ (reference sequence). The CDR3 runs 14 residues. The CDR3 DNA sequence: TGTGCCAGCAGCTTAGAGGGGAGCAATCAGCCCCAGCATTTT. This gives the protein CASSLEGSNQPQHF.

This clonotype came up once. The V and J genes are TRBV29-1 and TRBJ1-1; no definite D call. Germline V gives CDR1 SQVTM, CDR2 ANQGSEA. The CDR3 has 13 amino acids. V was pared by 4 bases and J by 2 bases, with 11 bases between. The CDR3, as DNA: TGCAGCGTTGCCCCGACGGATAACACTGAAGCTTTCTTT. Translation: CSVAPTDNTEAFF.

The chain joins TRBV11-1 to TRBJ1-6, with 7 bases lining up with TRBD1. V shed 1 base, J shed 0 bases, and the junction held 12 bases outside the gene matches. Germline lookup yields CDR1 SGHAT and CDR2 FQDESV (reference sequence). This CDR3 is 20 amino acids long. The CDR3 sequence: CASSLVPRTGISSYNSPLHF. CDR3 nucleotide sequence: TGTGCCAGCAGCTTAGTACCACGGACAGGAATTTCCTCCTATAATTCACCCCTCCACTTT.

The gene calls are TRBV10-3 and TRBJ1-2; the D is unclear. Germline V gives CDR1 ENHRY, CDR2 SYGVKD. The CDR3 loop spans 14 amino acids. Deletions cut 3 bases from V and 3 bases from J, with 11 bases between. CDR3 nucleotide sequence: TGTGCCATCAGTGACTCGGGATACGACTATGGCTACACCTTC. The encoded protein is CAISDSGYDYGYTF.